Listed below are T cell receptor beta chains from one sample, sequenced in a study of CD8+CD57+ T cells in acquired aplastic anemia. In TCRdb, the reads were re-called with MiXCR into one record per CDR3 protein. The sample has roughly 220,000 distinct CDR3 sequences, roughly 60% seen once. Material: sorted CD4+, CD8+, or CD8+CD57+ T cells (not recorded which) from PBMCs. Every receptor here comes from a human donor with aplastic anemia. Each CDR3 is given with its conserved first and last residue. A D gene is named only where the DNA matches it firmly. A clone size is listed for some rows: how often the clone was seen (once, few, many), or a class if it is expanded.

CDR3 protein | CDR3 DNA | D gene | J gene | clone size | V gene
CATRQGITDTQYF | TGTGCCACCAGACAGGGGATCACAGATACGCAGTATTTT | TRBD1 | TRBJ2-3 | once | TRBV24-1
CASKPERTGANVLTF | TGTGCCAGCAAACCCGAGCGAACTGGGGCCAACGTCCTGACTTTC | NA | TRBJ2-6 | few | TRBV2
CASSLSHNRGADTQYF | TGTGCCAGCAGCTTGTCACATAACCGGGGCGCAGATACGCAGTATTTT | NA | TRBJ2-3 | few | TRBV5-8
CASSLMVGQYEQYF | TGTGCCAGCAGCTTAATGGTTGGGCAGTACGAGCAGTACTTC | NA | TRBJ2-7 | NA | TRBV7-9
CATSRGRAETYEQYF | TGTGCCACCAGCAGAGGTAGGGCTGAGACCTACGAGCAGTACTTC | NA | TRBJ2-7 | few | TRBV15
CASLQGVRDTEAFF | TGTGCCAGCCTCCAGGGGGTCAGGGACACTGAAGCTTTCTTT | TRBD1 | TRBJ1-1 | NA | TRBV2
CAISEVIVGEFNEQFF | TGTGCCATCAGTGAGGTCATAGTGGGAGAATTCAATGAGCAGTTCTTC | NA | TRBJ2-1 | NA | TRBV10-3
CSVGHPTSSRWDTEAFF | TGCAGCGTTGGCCACCCGACGAGCTCTCGGTGGGACACTGAAGCTTTCTTT | NA | TRBJ1-1 | NA | TRBV29-1
CASSRFDRAYEQYF | TGTGCCAGCAGTAGGTTTGACAGGGCCTACGAGCAGTACTTC | TRBD1 | TRBJ2-7 | many | TRBV27
CASSEQGSSGYTF | TGTGCCAGCAGTGAGCAGGGTAGCAGCGGCTACACCTTC | NA | TRBJ1-2 | NA | TRBV6-1
CASSEFGSLNEQYF | TGTGCCAGCAGTGAATTTGGGTCACTCAACGAGCAGTACTTC | NA | TRBJ2-7 | NA | TRBV25-1
CASSEAREYGYTF | TGTGCCAGCAGTGAAGCTAGAGAATATGGCTACACCTTC | NA | TRBJ1-2 | once | TRBV2
CASSLTGENTEAFF | TGTGCCAGCAGCTTAACAGGGGAGAACACTGAAGCTTTCTTT | NA | TRBJ1-1 | NA | TRBV7-3
CASSEGTVYNSPLHF | TGCGCCAGCAGCGAGGGGACAGTCTATAATTCACCCCTCCACTTT | TRBD1 | TRBJ1-6 | NA | TRBV10-2
CSARSANTEAFF | TGCAGTGCTAGATCGGCGAACACTGAAGCTTTCTTT | NA | TRBJ1-1 | NA | TRBV20-1
CASTNEGEKLFF | TGCGCCAGCACCAACGAAGGTGAAAAACTGTTTTTT | NA | TRBJ1-4 | NA | TRBV5-1
CASSPGARHGELFF | TGTGCCAGCAGCCCGGGGGCCCGACACGGGGAGCTGTTTTTT | NA | TRBJ2-2 | NA | TRBV5-8